This T cell receptor (beta chain) is drawn from a study of T cells in Graves' hyperthyroidism and ophthalmopathy. RNA transcripts gave rise to amplified TCR beta CDR3 regions. HTBI primers drove first-round RT-PCR of the TCR CDR3. TCRdb re-called the multiplex PCR reads through MiXCR, storing one row per CDR3 protein. Found here are roughly 840,000 distinct CDR3 sequences, approximately 40% of them singletons; the top ten hold about 9%. CDR1 is SGHRS and CDR2 is YFSETQ in the germline V gene. The germline V and J ends were trimmed by 0 bases and 4 bases, with 11 bases remaining between them. CDR3 length: 15 amino acids. This clonotype was found a few times.

The chain couples TRBV5-1 to TRBJ1-3; tentatively, D is TRBD1 (5 bases). This sequence originates from a young man with Graves' hyperthyroidism. The specimen was blood. Here the CDR3 DNA reads TGCGCCAGCAGCTTGGCCGGTGGGGACGGAAACACCATATATTTT. Residues: CASSLAGGDGNTIYF.